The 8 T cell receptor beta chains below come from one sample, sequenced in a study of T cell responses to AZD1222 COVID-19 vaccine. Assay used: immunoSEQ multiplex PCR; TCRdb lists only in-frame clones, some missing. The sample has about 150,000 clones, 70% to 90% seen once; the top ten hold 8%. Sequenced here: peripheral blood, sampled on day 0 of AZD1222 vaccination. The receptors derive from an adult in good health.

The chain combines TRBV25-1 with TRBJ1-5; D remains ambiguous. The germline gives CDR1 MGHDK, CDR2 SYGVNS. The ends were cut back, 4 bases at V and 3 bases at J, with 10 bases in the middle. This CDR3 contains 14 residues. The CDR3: CASSVRGLNQPQHF. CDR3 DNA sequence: TGTGCCAGCAGTGTCCGAGGGCTCAATCAGCCCCAGCATTTT.

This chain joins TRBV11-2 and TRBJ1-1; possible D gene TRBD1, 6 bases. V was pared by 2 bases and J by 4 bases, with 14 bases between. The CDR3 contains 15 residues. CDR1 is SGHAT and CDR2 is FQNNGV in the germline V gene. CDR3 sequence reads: CASSLTGPRSTEAFF. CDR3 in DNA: TGTGCCAGCAGCTTAACAGGGCCCAGGAGCACTGAAGCTTTCTTT.

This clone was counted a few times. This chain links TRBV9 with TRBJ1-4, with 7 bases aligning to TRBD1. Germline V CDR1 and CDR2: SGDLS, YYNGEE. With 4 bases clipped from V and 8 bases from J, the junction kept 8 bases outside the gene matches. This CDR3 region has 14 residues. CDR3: CASSPGQTLEKLFF. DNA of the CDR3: TGTGCCAGCAGCCCGGGACAGACCCTAGAAAAACTGTTTTTT.

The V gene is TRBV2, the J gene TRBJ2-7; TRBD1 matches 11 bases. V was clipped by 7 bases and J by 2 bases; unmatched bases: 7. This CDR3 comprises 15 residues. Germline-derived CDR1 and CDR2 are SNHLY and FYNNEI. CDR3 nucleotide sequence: TGTGCCAGCACCCTACCGGGACAGGGGGCCTACGAGCAGTACTTC. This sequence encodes CASTLPGQGAYEQYF.

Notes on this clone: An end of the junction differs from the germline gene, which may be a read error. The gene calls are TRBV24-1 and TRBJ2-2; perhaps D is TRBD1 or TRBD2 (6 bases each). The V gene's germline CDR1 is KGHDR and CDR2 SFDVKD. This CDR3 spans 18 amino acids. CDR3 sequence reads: CATSYLHGGTGGPGELFF. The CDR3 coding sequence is TGTGCCACCAGTTATTTGCACGGGGGCACAGGAGGGCCCGGGGAGCTGTTTTTT.

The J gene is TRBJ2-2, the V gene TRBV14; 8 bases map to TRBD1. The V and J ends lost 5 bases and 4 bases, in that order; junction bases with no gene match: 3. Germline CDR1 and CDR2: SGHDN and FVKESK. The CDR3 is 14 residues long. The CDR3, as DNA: TGTGCCAGCAGCAGGACAGGGTCCACCGGGGAGCTGTTTTTT. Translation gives CASSRTGSTGELFF.

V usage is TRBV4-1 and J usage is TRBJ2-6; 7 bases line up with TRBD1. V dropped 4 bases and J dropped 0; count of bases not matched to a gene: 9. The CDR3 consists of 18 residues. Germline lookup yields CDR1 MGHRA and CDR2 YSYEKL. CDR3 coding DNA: TGCGCCAGCAGCCCAGGACAAGGGACAGACTCTGGGGCCAACGTCCTGACTTTC. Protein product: CASSPGQGTDSGANVLTF.

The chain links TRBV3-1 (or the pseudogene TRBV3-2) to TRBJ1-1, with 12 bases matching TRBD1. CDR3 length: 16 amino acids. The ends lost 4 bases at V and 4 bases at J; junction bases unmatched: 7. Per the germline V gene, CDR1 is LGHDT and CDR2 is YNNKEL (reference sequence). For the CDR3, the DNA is TGTGCCAGCAGCCGCGGGACAGGGGGCGCGGGCACTGAAGCTTTCTTT. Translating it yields CASSRGTGGAGTEAFF.